Listed below are T cell receptor beta chains from one sample, sequenced in a study of T-cell memory formation after mild COVID-19. TCRdb processed the 5' RACE reads anew with MiXCR; each CDR3 protein has one entry. The data show nearly 350,000 distinct CDR3 sequences, with 13% seen just once and about a fifth held by the top ten. Sequenced: PBMCs or a T cell subset sorted from them (not recorded which). The receptors shown here come from a man between 18 and 29 years old who had mild COVID-19 (a few samples of this study predate the infection). Cell type and time point are not known. The CDR3 runs from the conserved cysteine through the conserved F or W. Clone size appears in some rows only: once, few, many, or a class for an expanded clone.

j_call,clone_size,v_call,cdr3_aa
TRBJ1-4,.,TRBV5-1,CASRRGSGEKLFF
TRBJ1-1,.,TRBV30,CAWSRLGDRVAEAFF
TRBJ2-3,many,TRBV7-9,CASSPEGPDTQYF
TRBJ2-3,.,TRBV28,CASSPRPSTDTQYF
TRBJ2-4,many,TRBV7-2,CASSLGAGSLNIQYF
TRBJ2-5,.,TRBV27,CASSFTSGGAETQYF
TRBJ1-6,few,TRBV4-3,CASSQNGGLESPLHF
TRBJ2-2,many,TRBV4-2,CASSQDYVFDGELFF
TRBJ1-3,.,TRBV5-5,CASSFEGPGNTIYF
TRBJ2-1,.,TRBV10-1,CASPRGGGNEQFF
TRBJ2-5,.,TRBV5-1,CASSLADISGGQETQYF
TRBJ2-6,.,TRBV28,CATSGGPSGANVLTF
TRBJ1-4,few,TRBV6-5,CASSSNIRGLKNEKLFF
TRBJ1-1,.,TRBV19,CASSPGPAPKNTEAFF
TRBJ1-4,few,TRBV20-1,CSASRQGQEKLFF
TRBJ2-7,.,TRBV9,CASSVGGGLSYEQYF
TRBJ2-3,.,TRBV7-2,CASSFLSGGAITDTQYF
TRBJ2-2,many,TRBV24-1,CATSDGIRDMNTGELFF
TRBJ2-7,.,TRBV20-1,CSASPGLAMYEQYF
TRBJ2-3,.,TRBV4-2,CASSLGTISTDTQYF